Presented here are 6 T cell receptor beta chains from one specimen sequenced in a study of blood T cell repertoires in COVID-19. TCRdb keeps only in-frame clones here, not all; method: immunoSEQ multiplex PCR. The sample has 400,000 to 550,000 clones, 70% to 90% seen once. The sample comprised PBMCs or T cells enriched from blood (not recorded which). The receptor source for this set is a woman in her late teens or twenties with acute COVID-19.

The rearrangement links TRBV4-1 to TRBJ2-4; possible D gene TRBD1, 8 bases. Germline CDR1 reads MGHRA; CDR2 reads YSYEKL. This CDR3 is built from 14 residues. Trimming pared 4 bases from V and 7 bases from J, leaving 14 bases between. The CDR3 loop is CASSPGQGGNIQYF. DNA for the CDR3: TGCGCCAGCAGCCCAGGACAGGGAGGGAACATTCAGTACTTC.

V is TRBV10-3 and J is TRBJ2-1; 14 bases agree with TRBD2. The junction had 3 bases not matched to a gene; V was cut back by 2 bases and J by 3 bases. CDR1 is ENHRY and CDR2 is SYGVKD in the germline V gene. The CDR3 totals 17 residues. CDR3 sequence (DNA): TGTGCCATCAGTGAGCGTGGACTAGCGGGAGGCTACAATGAGCAGTTCTTC. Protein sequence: CAISERGLAGGYNEQFF.

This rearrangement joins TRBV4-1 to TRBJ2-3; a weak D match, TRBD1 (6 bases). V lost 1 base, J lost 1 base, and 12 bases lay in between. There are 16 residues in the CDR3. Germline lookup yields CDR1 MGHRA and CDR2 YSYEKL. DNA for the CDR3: TGCGCCAGCAGCCAAGTACTAGAGGGGGGCACAGATACGCAGTATTTT. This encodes CASSQVLEGGTDTQYF.

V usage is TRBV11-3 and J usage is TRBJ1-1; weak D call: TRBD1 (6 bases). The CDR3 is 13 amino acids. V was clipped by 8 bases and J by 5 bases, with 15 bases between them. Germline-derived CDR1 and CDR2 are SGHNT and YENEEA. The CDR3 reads CASGPGGQTEAFF. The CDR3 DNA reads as TGTGCCAGCGGACCTGGGGGACAAACTGAAGCTTTCTTT.

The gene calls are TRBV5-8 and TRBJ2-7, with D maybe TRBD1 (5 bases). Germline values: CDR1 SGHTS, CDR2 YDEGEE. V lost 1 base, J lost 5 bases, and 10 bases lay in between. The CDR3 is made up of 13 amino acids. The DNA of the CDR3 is TGTGCCAGCAGCTTGAGGGGTTCCCACGAGCAGTACTTC. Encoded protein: CASSLRGSHEQYF.

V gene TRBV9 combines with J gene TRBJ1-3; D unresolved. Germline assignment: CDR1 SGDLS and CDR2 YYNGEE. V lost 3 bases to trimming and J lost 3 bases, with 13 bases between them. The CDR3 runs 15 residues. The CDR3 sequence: CASSARTGGGNTIYF. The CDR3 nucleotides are TGTGCCAGCAGCGCGAGGACGGGAGGTGGAAACACCATATATTTT.